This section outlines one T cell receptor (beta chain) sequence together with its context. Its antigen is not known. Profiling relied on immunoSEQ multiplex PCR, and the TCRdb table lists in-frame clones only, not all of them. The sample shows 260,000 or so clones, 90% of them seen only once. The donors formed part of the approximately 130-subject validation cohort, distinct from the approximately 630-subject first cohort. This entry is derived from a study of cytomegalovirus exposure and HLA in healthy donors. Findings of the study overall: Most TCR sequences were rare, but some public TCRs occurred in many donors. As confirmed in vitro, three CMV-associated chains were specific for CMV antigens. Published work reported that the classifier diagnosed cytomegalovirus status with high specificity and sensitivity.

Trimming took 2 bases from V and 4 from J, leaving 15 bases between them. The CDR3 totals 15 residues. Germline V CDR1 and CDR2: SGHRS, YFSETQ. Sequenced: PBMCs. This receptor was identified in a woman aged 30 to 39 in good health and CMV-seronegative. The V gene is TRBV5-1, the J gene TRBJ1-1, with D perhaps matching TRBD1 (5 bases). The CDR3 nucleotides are TGCGCCAGCAGCTTATCGGGGGACTTGGTCACTGAAGCTTTCTTT. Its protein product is CASSLSGDLVTEAFF.